The rows below give T cell receptor beta chains drawn from one sample of a study of T-cell memory formation after mild COVID-19. Via MiXCR, TCRdb re-called the 5' RACE reads, giving one row per CDR3 protein. The sample lists approximately 340,000 distinct CDR3 sequences; over 10% were seen once. The specimen was PBMCs or a T cell subset sorted from them (not recorded which). The receptors derive from a man between 18 and 35 years old who had mild COVID-19 (a few samples of this study predate the infection). Cell type and time point are not known. CDR3s leave out the opening cysteine and the closing phenylalanine or tryptophan. A D gene is named only where the DNA matches it firmly.

TRBV7-2	TRBJ2-3	TRBD2	ASSLAAGGGYTQY
TRBV29-1	TRBJ1-1	NA	SVEGGSQVAAF
TRBV12-3/TRBV12-4	TRBJ2-3	NA	ASSPRWADTQY
TRBV7-2	TRBJ2-1	NA	ASSTWGDAHSYNEQF
TRBV6-4	TRBJ1-1	NA	ASSDSERHEAF
TRBV6-6	TRBJ2-7	TRBD2	ASSVWGGYEQY
TRBV7-2	TRBJ1-2	TRBD1	ASSPRYGTGAYT
TRBV21-1	TRBJ2-2	NA	ASSPMEGENGELF
TRBV18	TRBJ2-2	NA	ASSPGEIGAPEGTGELF
TRBV11-2	TRBJ2-7	NA	ASRSIGRGSEQY
TRBV6-5	TRBJ1-1	NA	ASSSPHGGNTEAF
TRBV4-1	TRBJ2-7	NA	AGSQPTSSYEQY
TRBV24-1	TRBJ2-3	TRBD1	ATSVPRRDRATDTQY
TRBV6-6	TRBJ2-5	NA	ASRMGGETQY
TRBV2	TRBJ1-1	TRBD1	ASTGQGDTEAF
TRBV24-1	TRBJ2-3	TRBD1	ATSDSPQGDTQY
TRBV4-2	TRBJ2-1	NA	ASSQSGPRYNEQF
TRBV9	TRBJ2-5	TRBD2	ASSPGGANVETQY